This TCR beta chain was captured by sequencing in a study of T cell responses to AZD1222 COVID-19 vaccine. Study findings and constraints: Spike-specific TCR breadth and depth went up after people got two AZD1222 doses. Across the whole spike, CD4 TCRs peaked at regions 160-218 and 743-854.

The CDR3 runs 13 residues. V lost 2 bases and J 7 bases, leaving 6 bases between the germline ends. A remark on this clone: The target antigen is unknown.

Repertoires were generated with immunoSEQ multiplex PCR, while TCRdb's copy carries only in-frame clones and drops some. The table records 180,000 or so clones, about 90% of them present only once. This chain connects TRBV12-3 or TRBV12-4 to TRBJ1-6; D remains unclear. The sequenced sample was peripheral blood, obtained 28 days after the second AZD1222 dose. The origin of this receptor is an adult who received the AZD1222 COVID-19 vaccine. The CDR3 loop reads CASSLNINSPLHF. CDR3 in DNA: TGTGCCAGCAGTTTAAACATAAATTCACCCCTCCACTTT.